Listed here are 8 T cell receptor beta chains from one sample, sequenced in a study of identical twins. MiXCR, applied by TCRdb to the 5' RACE reads, yields one record per CDR3 protein. The table has about 430,000 distinct CDR3 sequences, roughly 18% seen once; the top ten hold roughly an eighth. The material sequenced was naive T cells sorted from blood. All receptors derive from a man aged 45-65 years in good health.

This chain uses TRBV12-3 or TRBV12-4 with TRBJ2-7; either TRBD1 or TRBD2 may supply D (5 bases each). Trimming removed 2 bases at V and 6 bases at J, with 11 bases between. This CDR3 spans 13 amino acids. CDR3 protein: CASSLSSGLEQYF. Written as DNA, the CDR3 is TGTGCCAGCAGTTTATCTTCGGGGCTCGAGCAGTACTTC.

This rearrangement joins TRBV20-1 to TRBJ2-5; 10 bases line up with TRBD2. CDR3 length equals 14 residues. Germline-derived CDR1 and CDR2 are DFQATT and SNEGSKA (reference sequence). The ends lost 4 bases at V and 4 bases at J; junction bases unmatched: 6. DNA of the CDR3: TGCAGTGCTACAAAGCGGGAGGGCCCAGAGACCCAGTACTTC. It specifies CSATKREGPETQYF.

This CDR3 reads CASSLDGRVEAFF. The CDR3 DNA follows: TGCGCCAGCAGCTTGGATGGCAGGGTGGAAGCTTTCTTT. The chain combines TRBV5-1 with TRBJ1-1, with D maybe TRBD1 (5 bases). This CDR3 has 13 amino acids. Trimming stripped 0 bases from V and 8 bases from J, with 11 bases between. Germline-derived CDR1 and CDR2 are SGHRS and YFSETQ.

This clonotype appeared once. This chain connects TRBV5-1 to TRBJ1-1; tentative D call: TRBD1 (6 bases). The CDR3 consists of 14 residues. Trimming removed 4 bases at V and 6 bases at J, with 16 bases between. The germline V gene has CDR1 SGHRS and CDR2 YFSETQ. CDR3 amino acids: CASSLPGTTAEAFF. The CDR3 DNA sequence: TGCGCCAGCAGCCTGCCCGGGACAACAGCTGAAGCTTTCTTT.

This clonotype was seen repeatedly, ten times or more. The CDR3 bases are TGCAGTGCTAGAAATGGGGCGTTAGTCGGGGATACGCAGTATTTT. Encoded protein: CSARNGALVGDTQYF. The rearrangement links TRBV20-1 to TRBJ2-3; D possibly corresponds to TRBD1 (5 bases). The CDR3 is 15 amino acids. The V and J ends lost 2 bases and 6 bases respectively, with 18 bases between them. From germline, CDR1 is DFQATT and CDR2 SNEGSKA (reference sequence).

Ten or more counts support this clonotype. The chain recombines TRBV12-3 or TRBV12-4 with TRBJ2-1; no clear D. V was shortened by 1 base and J by 10 bases, with 11 bases between the two germline ends. The CDR3 is 13 residues long. CDR3 region: CASSLGLTREQFF. In DNA form, the CDR3 reads TGTGCCAGCAGTTTAGGGTTAACCAGGGAGCAGTTCTTC.

As for this clonotype: A read error may be the cause here, since a much bigger clone is one base away. The chain uses TRBV6-5 and TRBJ2-5; 10 nucleotides match TRBD1. CDR1 and CDR2 from the germline V gene are MNHEY and SVGAGI. The CDR3 has 15 amino acids. The CDR3 region has the DNA TGTGCCTGCAGTTCCGGGACAGGGGTAGGAGAGACCCAGTACTTC. It yields the protein CACSSGTGVGETQYF.

This clonotype has only a few counts. J is TRBJ1-1 and V is TRBV29-1; tentative D call: TRBD1 (5 bases). V lost 7 bases and J lost 7, with 22 bases in between. This CDR3 is 14 amino acids long. Germline V gene data show CDR1 as SQVTM and CDR2 as ANQGSEA. The CDR3 DNA follows: TGCAGCGGGTTAGGGCAGACAGAACAAGGTGAAGCTTTCTTT. Translated, it gives CSGLGQTEQGEAFF.